The sequence of this TCR beta chain was determined in a study of T cell responses to AZD1222 COVID-19 vaccine. Study-level findings and limits: Donors in the cohort were predominantly white British and more often female, and clonal diversity was possibly underestimated.

CDR3 length equals 13 residues. The V gene lost 4 bases and the J gene lost 6 bases, with 7 bases spanning the gap. CDR1 and CDR2 (germline): SGHTA, FQGNSA. In the case of this clone: What it binds is not known.

Sequencing was performed with immunoSEQ multiplex PCR; in TCRdb, only in-frame clones are kept and a portion is missing. The table has around 120,000 clones, under 95% seen once. The chain employs TRBV7-2 and TRBJ1-6; the D gene is possibly TRBD1 (5 bases). The sample consisted of peripheral blood, taken 28 days after the second AZD1222 dose. The TCR was taken from an adult who received the AZD1222 COVID-19 vaccine. CDR3 loop: CASSWGPNSPLHF. CDR3 DNA sequence: TGTGCCAGCAGCTGGGGACCTAATTCACCCCTCCACTTT. Full variable domain (outside the CDR3, taken from reference TRBV7-2 and TRBJ1-6): GAGVSQSPSNKVTEKGKDVELRCDPISGHTALYWYRQSLGQGLEFLIYFQGNSAPDKSGLPSDRFSAERTGGSVSTLTIQRTQQEDSAVYLCASSWGPNSPLHFGNGTRLTVT.